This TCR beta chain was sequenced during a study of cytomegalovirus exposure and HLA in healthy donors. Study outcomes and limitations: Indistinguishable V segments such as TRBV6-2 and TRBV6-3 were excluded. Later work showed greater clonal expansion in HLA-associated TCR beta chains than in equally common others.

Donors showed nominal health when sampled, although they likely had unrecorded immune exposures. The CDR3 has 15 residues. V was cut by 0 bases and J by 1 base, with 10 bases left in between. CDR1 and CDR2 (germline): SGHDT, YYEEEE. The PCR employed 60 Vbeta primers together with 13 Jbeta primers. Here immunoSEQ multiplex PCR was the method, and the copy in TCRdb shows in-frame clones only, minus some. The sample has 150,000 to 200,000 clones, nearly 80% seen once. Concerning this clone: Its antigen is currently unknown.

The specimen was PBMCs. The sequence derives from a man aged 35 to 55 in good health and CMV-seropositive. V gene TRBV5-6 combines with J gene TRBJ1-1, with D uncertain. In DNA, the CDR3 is TGTGCCAGCAGCTTGGTAGGGCGGGCGAACACTGAAGCTTTCTTT. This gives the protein CASSLVGRANTEAFF.